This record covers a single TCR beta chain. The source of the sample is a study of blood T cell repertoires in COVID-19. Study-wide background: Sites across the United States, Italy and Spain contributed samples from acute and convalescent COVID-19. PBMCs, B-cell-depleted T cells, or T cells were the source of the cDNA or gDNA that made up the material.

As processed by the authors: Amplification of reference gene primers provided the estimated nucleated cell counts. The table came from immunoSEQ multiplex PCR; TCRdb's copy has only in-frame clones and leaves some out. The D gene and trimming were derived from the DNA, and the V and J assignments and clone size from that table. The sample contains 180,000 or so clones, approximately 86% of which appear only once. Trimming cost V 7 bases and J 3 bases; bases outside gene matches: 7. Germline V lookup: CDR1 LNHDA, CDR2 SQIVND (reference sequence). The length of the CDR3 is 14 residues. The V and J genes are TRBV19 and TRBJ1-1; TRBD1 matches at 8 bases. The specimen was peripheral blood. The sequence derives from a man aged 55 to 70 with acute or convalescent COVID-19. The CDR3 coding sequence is TGTGCCAGTACCCCGAACAGGGGGGACACTGAAGCTTTCTTT. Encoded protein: CASTPNRGDTEAFF.